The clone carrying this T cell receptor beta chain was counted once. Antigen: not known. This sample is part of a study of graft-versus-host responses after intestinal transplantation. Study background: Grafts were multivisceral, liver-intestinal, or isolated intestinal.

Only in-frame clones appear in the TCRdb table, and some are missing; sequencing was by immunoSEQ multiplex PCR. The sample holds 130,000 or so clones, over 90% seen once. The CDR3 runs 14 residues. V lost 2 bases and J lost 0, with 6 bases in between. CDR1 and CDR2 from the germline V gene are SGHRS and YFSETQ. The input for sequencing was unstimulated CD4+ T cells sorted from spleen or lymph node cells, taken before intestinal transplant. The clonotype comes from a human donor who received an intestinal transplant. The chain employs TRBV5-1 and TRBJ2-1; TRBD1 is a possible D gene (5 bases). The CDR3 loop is CASSLGASYNEQFF. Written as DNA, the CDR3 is TGCGCCAGCAGCTTAGGGGCCTCCTACAATGAGCAGTTCTTC.